This T cell receptor (beta chain) was retrieved from a study of CXCR3-negative and CXCR3-positive naive CD8 T cells. General study findings and limits: CXCR3-positive naive cells carried more hydrophobic TRB CDR3s than CXCR3-negative ones.

About this clonotype: Its cognate antigen is unknown.

Via 5' RACE with UMI labels, TRB cDNA libraries were prepared. TCRdb re-called the 5' RACE reads and shows each CDR3 protein once, DNA omitted. The specimen's table records roughly 70,000 distinct CDR3 sequences. Per germline, CDR1 LGHNA and CDR2 YSLEER. This CDR3 comprises 16 residues. The V and J genes are TRBV4-3 and TRBJ2-5; the TRBD1 assignment by TCRdb is unverifiable without DNA. This receptor was obtained from a human donor in good health. Some clones in this sample may be carry-over from other donors' samples. Sample: naive CXCR3- CD8+ T cells from blood. Indicated subset: CD45RO-CCR7+CD27+CD95- naive CD8+ T cells lacking CXCR3 (TNR3-). CDR3 loop: CASSQEWQGRLETQYF.